This TCR beta chain originates from a study of blood T cells in healthy people across ages. Study outcomes and limitations: Significant beta diversity loss was already apparent by age roughly 38, declining roughly linearly. More naive CD4+ cells and higher diversity were found in long-lived than in aged donors.

Points on this clonotype: Antigen: not known.

With a J-beta primer mix and a sample-barcoded 5' primer, a second PCR ran about 7 to 12 cycles. Via MiXCR, TCRdb re-called the 5' RACE reads, giving one row per CDR3 protein. The sample comprises 1,500,000 or so distinct CDR3 sequences, around 59% of which are singletons, and 6.7% rests with the top ten. The CDR3 loop spans 15 amino acids. V was pared by 3 bases and J by 3 bases, with 6 bases of the junction left unmatched. Germline-derived CDR1 and CDR2 are DFQATT and SNEGSKA (reference sequence). Each of the donors had 9 to 10 milliliters of peripheral blood drawn into EDTA-treated Vacutainer tubes. The study isolated at least 6.5 million PBMCs from each sample.

The rearrangement links TRBV20-1 to TRBJ2-5; 11 positions agree with TRBD2. The origin of this receptor is a man aged 18 to 29 in good health. Sequencing used blood. CDR3 loop: CSAREGTSGKETQYF. The CDR3, as DNA: TGCAGTGCTAGGGAAGGGACTAGCGGTAAAGAGACCCAGTACTTC.